One sample yielded the 13 T cell receptor beta chains listed below, sequenced in a study of beta chain features in type 1 diabetes. Isolated RNA was reverse transcribed in full, so expressed TCRB transcripts were sequenced. The method was immunoSEQ multiplex PCR; TCRdb's version includes in-frame clones alone and lacks a portion of them. The sample has about 370,000 clones, more than 13% seen once. The sample was naive CD4+ T cells from blood. Receptors originate from a woman younger than 30 in good health.

This clone was observed a handful of times. The rearrangement links TRBV14 to TRBJ1-1; 7 bases fit TRBD1. Germline CDR1 reads SGHDN; CDR2 reads FVKESK. Unmatched junction bases numbered 6, after V lost 5 bases and J lost 3 bases. CDR3 length equals 14 residues. The CDR3 reads CASSSRQGHTEAFF. The CDR3 bases are TGTGCCAGCAGCTCTAGACAGGGCCACACTGAAGCTTTCTTT.

The V call is TRBV11-2, the J call TRBJ2-5; 7 bases are shared with TRBD1. V lost 2 bases to trimming and J lost 2 bases; unmatched junction nucleotides: 5. Per the germline V gene, CDR1 is SGHAT and CDR2 is FQNNGV. This CDR3 contains 15 residues. CDR3 sequence reads: CASSLHGTVQETQYF. CDR3 bases: TGTGCCAGCAGCTTACACGGGACAGTTCAAGAGACCCAGTACTTC.

In this sample, this clone turned up a few times. The chain joins TRBV25-1 to TRBJ1-1; D possibly corresponds to TRBD1 (5 bases). Trimming took 2 bases from V and 6 from J, leaving 10 bases between them. The CDR3 has 13 residues. CDR1 is MGHDK and CDR2 is SYGVNS in the germline V gene. CDR3 region: CASSEVAGAEAFF. Here the CDR3 DNA reads TGTGCCAGCAGTGAAGTTGCGGGGGCTGAAGCTTTCTTT. Full variable domain (outside the CDR3, taken from reference TRBV25-1 and TRBJ1-1): EADIYQTPRYLVIGTGKKITLECSQTMGHDKMYWYQQDPGMELHLIHYSYGVNSTEKGDLSSESTVSRIRTEHFPLTLESARPSHTSQYLCASSEVAGAEAFFGQGTRLTVV.

The CDR3 DNA sequence: TGTGCCATCAGGACAGGGGGAGACACTGAAGCTTTCTTT. Protein: CAIRTGGDTEAFF. The chain couples TRBV10-3 to TRBJ1-1, with 9 bases lining up with TRBD1. V trimming: 6 bases; J trimming: 3 bases; junction bases outside the gene matches: 2. CDR1 is ENHRY and CDR2 is SYGVKD in the germline V gene. There are 13 residues in the CDR3.

In this sample, this clone turned up a few times. CDR3 amino acids: CATGTDRNTEAFF. The CDR3 DNA is TGTGCCACCGGAACAGACAGGAACACTGAAGCTTTCTTT. The chain uses TRBV10-3 and TRBJ1-1, with TRBD1 as a possible D gene (5 bases). Per germline, CDR1 ENHRY and CDR2 SYGVKD. This CDR3 has 13 residues. Trimming pared 10 bases from V and 1 base from J, leaving 13 bases between.

The V gene is TRBV30, the J gene TRBJ2-1; possible D gene TRBD1, 5 bases. The V and J ends lost 0 bases and 0 bases respectively, with 9 bases between them. Germline V gene sequence: CDR1 GTSNPN, CDR2 SVGIG (reference sequence). The CDR3 totals 15 residues. The CDR3 DNA sequence: TGTGCCTGGAGTGTAGGGGCGAGCTCCTACAATGAGCAGTTCTTC. Protein: CAWSVGASSYNEQFF.

This clone was picked up a small number of times. The gene calls are TRBV4-3 and TRBJ1-5, with unresolved D. The CDR3 has 16 residues. Trimming stripped 0 bases from V and 2 bases from J, with 11 bases between. The germline V gene has CDR1 LGHNA and CDR2 YSLEER. This CDR3 is CASSQDAGMGNQPQHF. Written as DNA, the CDR3 is TGCGCCAGCAGCCAAGATGCCGGGATGGGCAATCAGCCCCAGCATTTT.

This clone was observed a few times. V is TRBV7-9 and J is TRBJ2-7, with 14 bases matching TRBD2. CDR1 and CDR2 (germline): SEHNR, FQNEAQ (reference sequence). V shed 5 bases, J shed 5 bases, and the junction held 11 bases outside the gene matches. The CDR3 has 17 residues. CDR3 residues: CASSQPRLAGGPNEQYF. The CDR3 DNA reads as TGTGCCAGCAGCCAGCCGCGACTAGCGGGAGGGCCTAACGAGCAGTACTTC.

The chain links TRBV5-1 to TRBJ2-5; perhaps TRBD2 as D (5 bases). CDR1 is SGHRS, CDR2 YFSETQ, per germline. Trimming took 5 bases from V and 2 from J, leaving 10 bases between them. This CDR3 comprises 13 residues. CDR3 nucleotides: TGCGCCAGCAGTATAGGCGGGCAAGAGACCCAGTACTTC. Its protein product is CASSIGGQETQYF.

Comments on this clone: A junction boundary mismatches the germline segment, possibly from a read error. The chain employs TRBV9 and TRBJ2-1; no clear D. Looked up from germline, CDR1 is SGDLS and CDR2 is YYNGEE. The CDR3 spans 11 residues. The CDR3 coding sequence is TGTGCCAGCAGCTACTACACTGAGCAGTTCTTC. Its translation is CASSYYTEQFF. Full variable domain (remainder filled in from reference TRBV9 and TRBJ2-1): DSGVTQTPKHLITATGQRVTLRCSPRSGDLSVYWYQQSLDQGLQFLIQYYNGEERAKGNILERFSAQQFPDLHSELNLSSLELGDSALYFCASSYYTEQFFGPGTRLTVL.

The chain employs TRBV7-9 and TRBJ1-1; 8 positions agree with TRBD1. CDR3 length equals 16 residues. J was trimmed by 1 base and V by 5 bases; bases with no gene match: 9. Germline V gene data show CDR1 as SEHNR and CDR2 as FQNEAQ (reference sequence). The CDR3 DNA reads as TGTGCCAGCAGCCGACGGCAGGGGGCTGAGAACACTGAAGCTTTCTTT. Residues: CASSRRQGAENTEAFF.

V is TRBV6-4 and J is TRBJ2-1, with 10 bases fitting TRBD2. CDR3 length: 15 residues. Germline loops: CDR1 MRHNA, CDR2 SNTAGT. With 5 bases clipped from V and 5 bases from J, the junction kept 6 bases outside the gene matches. CDR3 in amino acids: CASSPGLAVNNEQFF. Here the CDR3 DNA reads TGTGCCAGCAGTCCCGGACTAGCGGTAAACAATGAGCAGTTCTTC.

The chain employs TRBV30 and TRBJ2-2, with D possibly being TRBD1 (5 bases). Germline V gene data show CDR1 as GTSNPN and CDR2 as SVGIG (reference sequence). V shed 6 bases and J shed 0 bases, with 8 bases lying between them. The CDR3 spans 13 residues. The CDR3 DNA reads as TGTGCCTGCCGGACACCGAACACCGGGGAGCTGTTTTTT. It encodes CACRTPNTGELFF.